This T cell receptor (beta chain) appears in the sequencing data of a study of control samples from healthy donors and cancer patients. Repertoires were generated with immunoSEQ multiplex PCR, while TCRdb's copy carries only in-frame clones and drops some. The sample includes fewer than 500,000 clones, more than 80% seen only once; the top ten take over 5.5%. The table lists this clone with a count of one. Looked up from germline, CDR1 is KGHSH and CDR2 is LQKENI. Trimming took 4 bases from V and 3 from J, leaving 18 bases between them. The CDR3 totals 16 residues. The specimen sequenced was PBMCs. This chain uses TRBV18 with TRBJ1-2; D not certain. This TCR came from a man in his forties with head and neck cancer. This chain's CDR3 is CASSRGYSDSYYGYTF. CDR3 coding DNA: TGTGCCAGCTCACGGGGATATTCCGACTCTTACTATGGCTACACCTTC.